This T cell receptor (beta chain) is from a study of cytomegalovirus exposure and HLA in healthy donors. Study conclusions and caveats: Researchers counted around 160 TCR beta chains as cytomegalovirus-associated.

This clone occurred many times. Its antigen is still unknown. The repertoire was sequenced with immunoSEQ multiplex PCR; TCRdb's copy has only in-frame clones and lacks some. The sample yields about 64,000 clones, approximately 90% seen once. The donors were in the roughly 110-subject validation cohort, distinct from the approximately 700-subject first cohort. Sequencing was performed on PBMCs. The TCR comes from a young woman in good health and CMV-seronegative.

The CDR3 is CASRSLLSGYEQYF. The CDR3 DNA reads as TGTGCCAGCAGATCCCTACTCTCAGGGTACGAGCAGTACTTC. The genes are TRBV6-5 and TRBJ2-7, with TRBD1 as a possible D gene (5 bases). This CDR3 contains 14 residues. Germline V gene lookup returns CDR1 MNHEY and CDR2 SVGAGI. Trimming cost V 6 bases and J 4 bases, with 16 bases left between them.